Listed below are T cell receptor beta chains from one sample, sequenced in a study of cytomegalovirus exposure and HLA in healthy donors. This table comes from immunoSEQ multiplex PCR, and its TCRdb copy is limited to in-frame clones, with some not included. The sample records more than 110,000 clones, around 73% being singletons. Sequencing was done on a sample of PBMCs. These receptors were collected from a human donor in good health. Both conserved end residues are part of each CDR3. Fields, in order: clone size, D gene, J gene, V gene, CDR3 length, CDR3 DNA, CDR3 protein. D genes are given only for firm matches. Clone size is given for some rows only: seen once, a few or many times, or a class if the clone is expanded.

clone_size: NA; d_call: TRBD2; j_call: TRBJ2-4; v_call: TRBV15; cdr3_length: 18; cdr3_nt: TGTGCCACCAGCAGCCCCCCAAGGACTAGCGGGAGGGGAGACATTCAGTACTTC; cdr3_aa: CATSSPPRTSGRGDIQYF
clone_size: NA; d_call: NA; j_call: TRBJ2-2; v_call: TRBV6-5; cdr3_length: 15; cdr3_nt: TGTGCCAGCAGTTACGGGCTAGCAGGCACCGGGGAGCTGTTTTTT; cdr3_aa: CASSYGLAGTGELFF
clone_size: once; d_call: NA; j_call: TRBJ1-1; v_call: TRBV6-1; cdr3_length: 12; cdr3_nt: TGTGCCAGCAGTCCCTTGAACACTGAAGCTTTCTTT; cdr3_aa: CASSPLNTEAFF
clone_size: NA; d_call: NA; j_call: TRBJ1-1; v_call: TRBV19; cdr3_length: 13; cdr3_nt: TGTGCCAGTAGTATAGCGGGGGGCACTGAAGCTTTCTTT; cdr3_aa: CASSIAGGTEAFF
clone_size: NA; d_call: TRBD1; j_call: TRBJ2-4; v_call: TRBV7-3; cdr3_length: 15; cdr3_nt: TGTGCCAGCAGCTCGGGACAGGGGGCCAAAAACATTCAGTACTTC; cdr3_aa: CASSSGQGAKNIQYF
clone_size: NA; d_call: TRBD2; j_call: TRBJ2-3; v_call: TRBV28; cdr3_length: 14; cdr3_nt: TGTGCCAGCAGTGATGGGGGGGTTTCAGATACGCAGTATTTT; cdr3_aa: CASSDGGVSDTQYF
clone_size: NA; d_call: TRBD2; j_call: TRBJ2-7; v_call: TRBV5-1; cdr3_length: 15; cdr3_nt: TGCGCCAGCAGCTCTACTAGCGGGAGGGCCTGGGAGCAGTACTTC; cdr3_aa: CASSSTSGRAWEQYF
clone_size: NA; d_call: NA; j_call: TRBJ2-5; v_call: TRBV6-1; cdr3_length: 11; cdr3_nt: TGTGCCGGGGGGATTGGAGAGACCCAGTACTTC; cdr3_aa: CAGGIGETQYF
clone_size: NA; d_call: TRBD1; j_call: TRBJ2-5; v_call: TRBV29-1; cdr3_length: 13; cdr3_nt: TGCAGCGTAGATTGGGACAGTCAAGAGACCCAGTACTTC; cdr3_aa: CSVDWDSQETQYF
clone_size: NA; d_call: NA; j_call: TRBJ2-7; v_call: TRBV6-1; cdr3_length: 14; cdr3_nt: TGTGCCAGCAGTGGAGCGCAGGGAACCTACGAGCAGTACTTC; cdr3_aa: CASSGAQGTYEQYF
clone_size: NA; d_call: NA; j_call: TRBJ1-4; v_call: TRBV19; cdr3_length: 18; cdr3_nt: TGTGCCAGTAGTATAGATGATGGCGCAGGGGCAGCGGTAGAAAAACTGTTTTTT; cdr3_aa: CASSIDDGAGAAVEKLFF
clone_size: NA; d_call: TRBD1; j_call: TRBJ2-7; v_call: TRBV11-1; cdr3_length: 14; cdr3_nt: TGTGCCAGCAGCTTAGACAGGGGAATCGACGAGCAGTACTTC; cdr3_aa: CASSLDRGIDEQYF
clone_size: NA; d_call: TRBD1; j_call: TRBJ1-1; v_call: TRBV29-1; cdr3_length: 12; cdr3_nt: TGCAGCGCCCCGGGACAGGGGGAAAAAGCTTTCTTT; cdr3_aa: CSAPGQGEKAFF
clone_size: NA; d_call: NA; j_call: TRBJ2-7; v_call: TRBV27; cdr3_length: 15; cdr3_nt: TGTGCCAGCAGTTTAAGGTCCTGGACTTCCTACGAGCAGTACTTC; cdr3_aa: CASSLRSWTSYEQYF
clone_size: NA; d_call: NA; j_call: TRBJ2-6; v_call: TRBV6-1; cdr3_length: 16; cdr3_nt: TGTGCCAGCAGTGAAACCGGGGGCTCTGGGGCCAACGTCCTGACTTTC; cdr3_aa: CASSETGGSGANVLTF
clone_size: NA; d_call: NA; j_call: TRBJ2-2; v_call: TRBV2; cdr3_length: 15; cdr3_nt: TGTGCCAGCAGGGTCGCGGGGATGCAGGGCGGGGAGCTGTTTTTT; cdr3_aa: CASRVAGMQGGELFF
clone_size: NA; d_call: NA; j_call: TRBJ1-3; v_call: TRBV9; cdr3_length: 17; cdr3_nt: TGTGCCAGCAGCCCCATCGGGAGGGGCCCCTCTGGAAACACCATATATTTT; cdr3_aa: CASSPIGRGPSGNTIYF
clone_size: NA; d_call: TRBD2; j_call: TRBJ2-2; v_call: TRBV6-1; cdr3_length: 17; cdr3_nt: TGTGCCAGCAGTGGCCTGACTAGCGGGGGGGTGACCGGGGAGCTGTTTTTT; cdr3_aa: CASSGLTSGGVTGELFF
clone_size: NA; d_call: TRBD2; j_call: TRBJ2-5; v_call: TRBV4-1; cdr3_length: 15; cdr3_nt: TGCGCCAGCAGCCAAGGACCTAGCGGGAGGAAGACCCAGTACTTC; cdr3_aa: CASSQGPSGRKTQYF
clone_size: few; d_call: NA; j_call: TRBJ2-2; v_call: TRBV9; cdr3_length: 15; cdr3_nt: TGTGCCAGCAGCGTATGGGGGCCAAACACCGGGGAGCTGTTTTTT; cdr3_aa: CASSVWGPNTGELFF
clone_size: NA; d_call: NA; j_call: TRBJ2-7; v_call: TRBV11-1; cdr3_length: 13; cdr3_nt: TGTGCCAGCAGCTTCGCCGACACCTACGAGCAGTACTTC; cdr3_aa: CASSFADTYEQYF
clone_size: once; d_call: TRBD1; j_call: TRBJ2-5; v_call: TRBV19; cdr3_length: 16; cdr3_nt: TGTGCCAGTAGTATCGTGACAGGGGGAATCGTGGAGACCCAGTACTTC; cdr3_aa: CASSIVTGGIVETQYF
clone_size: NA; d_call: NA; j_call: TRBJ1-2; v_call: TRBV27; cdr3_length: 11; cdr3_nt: TGTGCCAGCGGGCATAGCGGTGGCTACACCTTC; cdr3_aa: CASGHSGGYTF
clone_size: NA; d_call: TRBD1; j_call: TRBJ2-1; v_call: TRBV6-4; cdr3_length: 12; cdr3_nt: TGTGCCAACATTAACAGGGGGAATGAGCAGTTCTTC; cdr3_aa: CANINRGNEQFF
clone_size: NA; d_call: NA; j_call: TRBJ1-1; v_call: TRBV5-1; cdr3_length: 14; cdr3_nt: TGCGCCAGCAGCGGGGGACAAGCTAACACTGAAGCTTTCTTT; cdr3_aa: CASSGGQANTEAFF
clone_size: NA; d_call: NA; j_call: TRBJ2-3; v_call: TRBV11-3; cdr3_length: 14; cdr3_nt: TGTGCCAGCAACTCCCGAGGGGAGGCCGGGACGCAGTATTTT; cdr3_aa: CASNSRGEAGTQYF
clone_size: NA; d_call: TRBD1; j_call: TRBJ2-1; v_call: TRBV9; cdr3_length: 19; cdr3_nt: TGTGCCAGCAGCCCCCGGGACAGGCTTTATGGGGGTTTTTTCGATGAGCAGTTCTTC; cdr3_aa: CASSPRDRLYGGFFDEQFF
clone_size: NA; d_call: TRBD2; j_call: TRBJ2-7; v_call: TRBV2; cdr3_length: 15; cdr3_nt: TGTGCCAGCAGACGACTACTAGCGGGGGCTAACGAGCAGTACTTC; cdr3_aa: CASRRLLAGANEQYF
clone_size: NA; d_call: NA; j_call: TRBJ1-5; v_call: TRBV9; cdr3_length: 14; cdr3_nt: TGTGCCAGCAGCCTTACAGGGTCGGGGCAGCCCCAGCATTTT; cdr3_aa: CASSLTGSGQPQHF
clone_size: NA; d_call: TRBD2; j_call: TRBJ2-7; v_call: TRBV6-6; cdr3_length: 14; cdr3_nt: TGTGCCAGCAGTACTAGCGCGAAGAACTACGAGCAGTACTTC; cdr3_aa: CASSTSAKNYEQYF
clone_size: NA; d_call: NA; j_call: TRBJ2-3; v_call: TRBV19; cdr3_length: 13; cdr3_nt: TGTGCCAGTAGTGCCCGAGGCACAGATACGCAGTATTTT; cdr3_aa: CASSARGTDTQYF
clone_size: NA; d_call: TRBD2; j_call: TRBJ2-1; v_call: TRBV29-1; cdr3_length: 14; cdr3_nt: TGCAGCGTTGAAGAAGCCGGGACTAGCCCCGAGCAGTTCTTC; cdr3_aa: CSVEEAGTSPEQFF
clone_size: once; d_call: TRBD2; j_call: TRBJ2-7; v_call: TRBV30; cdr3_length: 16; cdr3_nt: TGTGCCTGGAACCCCACACTAGCGGGAGATACCTACGAGCAGTACTTC; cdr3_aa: CAWNPTLAGDTYEQYF
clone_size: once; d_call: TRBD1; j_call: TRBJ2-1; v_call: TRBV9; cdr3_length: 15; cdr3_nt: TGTGCCAGCAGCCCTCGACCGGGACAGATCAATGAGCAGTTCTTC; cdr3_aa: CASSPRPGQINEQFF
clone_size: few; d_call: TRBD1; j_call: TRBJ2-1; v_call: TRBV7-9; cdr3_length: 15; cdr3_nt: TGTGCCAGCAGCTTACTGGGACAGGGGGCCGATGAGCAGTTCTTC; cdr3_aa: CASSLLGQGADEQFF
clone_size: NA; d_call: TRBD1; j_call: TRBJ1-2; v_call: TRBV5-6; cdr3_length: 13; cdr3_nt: TGTGCCAGCAGCTATGGACAGGGGGGAGGCTACACCTTC; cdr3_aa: CASSYGQGGGYTF
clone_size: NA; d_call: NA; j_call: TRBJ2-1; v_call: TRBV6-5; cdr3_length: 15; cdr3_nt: TGTGCCAGCAGCCGGGGACAATCCCTGTACAATGAGCAGTTCTTC; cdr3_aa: CASSRGQSLYNEQFF
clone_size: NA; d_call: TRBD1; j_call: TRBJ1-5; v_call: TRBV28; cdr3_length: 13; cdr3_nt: TGTGCCAGCAGTGGGGACAGGGATCAGCCCCAGCATTTT; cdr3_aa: CASSGDRDQPQHF
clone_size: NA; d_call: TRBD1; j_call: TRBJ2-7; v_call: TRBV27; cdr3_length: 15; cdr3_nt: TGTGCCAGCAGTTTAACCGGGACAGGGTTCTTCGAGCAGTACTTC; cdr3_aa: CASSLTGTGFFEQYF
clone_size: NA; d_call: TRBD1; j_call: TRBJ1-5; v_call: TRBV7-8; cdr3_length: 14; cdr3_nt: TGTGCCAGCAGCTCTAGGACAGGGGATCAGCCCCAGCATTTT; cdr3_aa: CASSSRTGDQPQHF